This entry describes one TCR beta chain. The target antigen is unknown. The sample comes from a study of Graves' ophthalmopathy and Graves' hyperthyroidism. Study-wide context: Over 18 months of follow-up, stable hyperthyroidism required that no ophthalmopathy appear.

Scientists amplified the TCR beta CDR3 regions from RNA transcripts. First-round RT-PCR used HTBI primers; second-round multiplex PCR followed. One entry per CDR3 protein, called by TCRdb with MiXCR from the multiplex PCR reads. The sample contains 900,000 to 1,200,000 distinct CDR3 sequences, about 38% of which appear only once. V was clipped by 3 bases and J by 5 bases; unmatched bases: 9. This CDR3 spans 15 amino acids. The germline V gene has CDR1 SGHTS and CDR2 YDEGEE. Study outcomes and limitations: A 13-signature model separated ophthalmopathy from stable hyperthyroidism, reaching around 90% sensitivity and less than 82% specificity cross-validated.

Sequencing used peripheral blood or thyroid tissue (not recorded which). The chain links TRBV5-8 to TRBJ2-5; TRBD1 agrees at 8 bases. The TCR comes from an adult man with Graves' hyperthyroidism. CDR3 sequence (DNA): TGTGCCAGCAGCTCCAACGGACAGGGCTCCGAGACCCAGTACTTC. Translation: CASSSNGQGSETQYF.